Relative to its sample, the clone carrying this T cell receptor beta chain is medium-sized. Investigators took RNA and DNA out together from roughly 18-30 mg of unsorted bulk tissue. Donors were untreated and chronically infected with HBV. From around 0.5 ug of total RNA, TCR beta-specific cDNA was reverse-transcribed using a constant-region primer. Amplification in three nested multiplex PCR rounds with slightly modified ARM-PCR gave rise to TCR beta libraries. One entry per CDR3 protein, called by TCRdb with MiXCR from the multiplex PCR reads. Here the sample spans 90,000 to 150,000 distinct CDR3 sequences, nearly 70% being singletons. The data originate from a study of tumor-infiltrating lymphocytes in primary liver carcinoma. Background on the study: Measuring 4.2 to 10 cm across, the tumors were staged as T1-T3 N0M0.

The sequence came from a woman aged 60-75 years with primary liver carcinoma and hepatitis B virus infection. The sequenced material came from tumor-adjacent normal liver tissue.

The CDR3 loop reads CASSPGGYEQYF. In nucleotides, the CDR3 is TGTGCCAGCAGTCCCGGAGGCTACGAGCAGTACTTC. This chain joins TRBV12-3 or TRBV12-4 and TRBJ2-7, with D possibly matching TRBD2 (5 bases). The CDR3 totals 12 residues. Trimming cost V 5 bases and J 3 bases, with 8 bases left between them.